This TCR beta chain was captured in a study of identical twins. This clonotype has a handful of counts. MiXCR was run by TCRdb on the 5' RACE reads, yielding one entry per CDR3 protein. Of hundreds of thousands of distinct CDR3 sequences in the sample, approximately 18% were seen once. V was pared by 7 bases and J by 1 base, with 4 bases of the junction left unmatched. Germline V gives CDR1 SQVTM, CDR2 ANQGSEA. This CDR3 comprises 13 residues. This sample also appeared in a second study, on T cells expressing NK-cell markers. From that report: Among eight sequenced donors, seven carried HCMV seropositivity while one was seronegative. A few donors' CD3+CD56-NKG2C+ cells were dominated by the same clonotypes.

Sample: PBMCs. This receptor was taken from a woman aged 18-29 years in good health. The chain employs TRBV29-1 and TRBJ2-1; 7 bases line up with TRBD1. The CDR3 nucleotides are TGCAGCGCCACAGGGGTGTCCTACAATGAGCAGTTCTTC. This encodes CSATGVSYNEQFF.